Here is one TCR beta chain with its context. Antigen unknown. Clones were read by immunoSEQ multiplex PCR, and TCRdb kept only the in-frame ones, dropping some. The repertoire holds more than 90,000 clones, with 88% as singletons. The sample originates from a study of T cell responses to AZD1222 COVID-19 vaccine. Findings of the study overall: Increases in Spike-specific TCR breadth and depth were seen after two AZD1222 doses.

V lost 4 bases and J lost 4, with 10 bases in between. CDR3 length: 13 amino acids. The clonotype was recovered from an adult who received the AZD1222 COVID-19 vaccine. The V and J genes are TRBV12-3 or TRBV12-4 and TRBJ1-2, with D perhaps TRBD1 (5 bases). The specimen comprised peripheral blood, sampled 28 days after the second AZD1222 dose. CDR3 amino acids: CASSSDRFYGYTF. The CDR3 DNA is TGTGCCAGCAGTTCTGACAGATTCTATGGCTACACCTTC.